This T cell receptor (beta chain) was captured in a study of shared clonotypes between healthy human individuals. Study findings and constraints: Naive subsets generally exceeded memory subsets in estimated richness.

This table comes from immunoSEQ multiplex PCR, and its TCRdb copy is limited to in-frame clones, with some not included. The data hold around 600,000 clones, with approximately 95% observed a single time. Note on this clone: As yet, its antigen is unknown.

The CDR3 consists of 15 residues. Germline lookup yields CDR1 MGHRA and CDR2 YSYEKL. Trimming shortened V by 1 base and J by 2 bases, and 11 bases separated the two germline ends. CD45RO-negative cells were positively selected for CCR7, leaving out terminally differentiated effector memory CD45RA+ cells. Every donor, a Caucasian adult, lived in Nashville, Tennessee. This sequence joins TRBV4-1 and TRBJ2-5, with a tentative D call TRBD2 (6 bases). This clonotype was obtained from a woman in her 30s in good health. The material sequenced was naive CD8+ T cells sorted from blood. The CDR3 loop reads CASSQGLALQETQYF. The DNA for the CDR3 is TGCGCCAGCAGCCAAGGCCTAGCGCTTCAAGAGACCCAGTACTTC.